The entry below gives a single T cell receptor (beta chain) sequence along with its context. The data originate from a study of blood T cell repertoires in COVID-19. Study context: Both acute and convalescent COVID-19 samples were obtained from the United States, Italy and Spain. The analysed material was cDNA or gDNA that came from T cells, B-cell-depleted T cells, or PBMCs.

Per the original methods: Reference gene primer amplification gave nucleated cell count estimates. Measured with immunoSEQ multiplex PCR; TCRdb has only the in-frame clones, and not every one. That table furnishes V, J and clone size, whereas the DNA furnished D and trimming. The top ten hold 8.2% of the sample, which has about 200,000 clones, around 82% seen once. This CDR3 has 14 amino acids. V dropped 1 base and J dropped 6 bases, with 13 bases sitting between them. Germline V lookup: CDR1 LNHDA, CDR2 SQIVND (reference sequence). This TCR was sampled from a woman between 45 and 60 years old with acute or convalescent COVID-19. This rearrangement joins TRBV19 to TRBJ2-7; tentative D call: TRBD1 (5 bases). The sample comprised peripheral blood. CDR3 protein: CASSIVTGAREQYF. As DNA, the CDR3 is TGTGCCAGTAGTATAGTAACAGGAGCCCGCGAGCAGTACTTC.